This passage covers 10 T cell receptor beta chains from one sample sequenced in a study of PD-1 blockade in classical Hodgkin lymphoma. Brentuximab vedotin exposure varied among the patients, all of whom had relapsed after autologous stem cell transplantation. TCRdb keeps only in-frame clones here, not all; method: immunoSEQ multiplex PCR. The table has about 150,000 clones, approximately 81% seen once. Sequencing used peripheral blood mononuclear cells (PBMCs), obtained before the second cycle of nivolumab. The receptor set was obtained from a human donor with classical Hodgkin lymphoma.

This clone was found a few times. The gene calls are TRBV4-1 and TRBJ1-5; D perhaps matches TRBD1 (6 bases). V was cut by 6 bases and J by 8 bases, with 14 bases left in between. This CDR3 has 13 amino acids. Germline lookup yields CDR1 MGHRA and CDR2 YSYEKL. The DNA for the CDR3 is TGCGCCAGCAGTCGGGGGGGCGCGGAGCCCCAGCATTTT. The encoded protein is CASSRGGAEPQHF.

This chain joins TRBV23-1 and TRBJ1-1, with D perhaps matching TRBD1 (6 bases). TRBV23-1 is noted as an ORF with a role that remains uncertain. Trimming took 6 bases from V and 6 from J, leaving 17 bases between them. There are 14 residues in the CDR3. The CDR3 here is CASSQQGSRAEAFF. The CDR3 nucleotides read TGCGCCAGCAGCCAACAGGGATCAAGGGCTGAAGCTTTCTTT.

This clone was picked up a small number of times. The rearrangement joins TRBV29-1 to TRBJ1-2, with a weak D call TRBD1 (5 bases). Germline V gene lookup returns CDR1 SQVTM and CDR2 ANQGSEA. The CDR3 covers 18 residues. V dropped 0 bases and J dropped 1 base, with 21 bases sitting between them. The CDR3 DNA is TGCAGCGTTGAAGATCGGGGGGGGAGCTACACACTTAACTATGGCTACACCTTC. Its translation is CSVEDRGGSYTLNYGYTF.

This clone was recorded only once. The chain recombines TRBV11-3 with TRBJ2-7; 9 bases are shared with TRBD2. The CDR3 has 15 amino acids. V trimming: 4 bases; J trimming: 6 bases; junction bases outside the gene matches: 10. Per the germline V gene, CDR1 is SGHNT and CDR2 is YENEEA. Here the CDR3 reads CASSSRGSGSGEQYF. DNA for the CDR3: TGTGCCAGCAGCTCCCGTGGTAGCGGGAGCGGCGAGCAGTACTTC.

Only a few counts were recorded for this clone. The chain combines TRBV6-5 with TRBJ1-5; tentatively, D is TRBD1 (5 bases). This CDR3 spans 13 amino acids. Trimming cost V 6 bases and J 3 bases, with 9 bases left between them. From germline, CDR1 is MNHEY and CDR2 SVGAGI. CDR3 nucleotide sequence: TGTGCCAGCAGGGTCAGGGTCAATCAGCCCCAGCATTTT. Translating gives CASRVRVNQPQHF.

This sequence joins TRBV6-1 and TRBJ1-1; D ambiguous. This CDR3 spans 17 amino acids. Germline-derived CDR1 and CDR2 are MNHNS and SASEGT. Trimming left V 2 bases short and J 3 bases short, with 19 bases between. CDR3 sequence reads: CASSERTYSWVDTEAFF. In DNA, the CDR3 is TGTGCCAGCAGTGAACGCACATATTCATGGGTGGACACTGAAGCTTTCTTT.

This clone was detected only once. The chain recombines TRBV19 with TRBJ1-2, with TRBD1 matching over 10 bases. The germline CDR1 and CDR2 sequences are LNHDA and SQIVND (reference sequence). CDR3 size: 15 residues. The V gene end was trimmed by 5 bases and the J gene end by 4 bases; junction bases not matched to a gene: 7. In nucleotides, the CDR3 is TGTGCCAGTAGTTTCCGGGACAGGGGTTCCTATGGCTACACCTTC. It yields the protein CASSFRDRGSYGYTF.

This clone was observed a handful of times. V gene TRBV20-1 combines with J gene TRBJ1-2; D uncertain. Germline CDR1 DFQATT, CDR2 SNEGSKA (reference sequence). The V gene lost 1 base and the J gene lost 7 bases, with 7 bases spanning the gap. The CDR3 sequence is 11 residues long. The CDR3 region has the DNA TGCAGTGCTAGAGGAGGCTTTGGCTACACCTTC. Translating it yields CSARGGFGYTF.

This chain connects TRBV19 to TRBJ2-1, with a tentative D call TRBD1 (6 bases). This CDR3 spans 18 amino acids. The germline V and J ends were trimmed by 1 base and 6 bases, with 22 bases remaining between them. Germline CDR1 LNHDA, CDR2 SQIVND (reference sequence). In DNA, the CDR3 is TGTGCCAGTAGTATAGTTTCTGTACTAGGGACATTCTCCAATGAGCAGTTCTTC. It translates to CASSIVSVLGTFSNEQFF.

The V and J genes are TRBV4-2 and TRBJ2-2; tentatively, D is TRBD2 (6 bases). The CDR3 runs to 15 residues. V was clipped by 4 bases and J by 1 base, with 10 bases between them. CDR1 LGHNA and CDR2 YNFKEQ come from the germline V gene. The CDR3 region has the DNA TGTGCCAGCAGCCGGAACGGGGGGAACACCGGGGAGCTGTTTTTT. Translated: CASSRNGGNTGELFF.